These 29 T cell receptor beta chains were sequenced from one sample in a study of T cell responses to AZD1222 COVID-19 vaccine. Here immunoSEQ multiplex PCR was the method, and the copy in TCRdb shows in-frame clones only, minus some. The table records about 130,000 clones, roughly 88% of them present only once. The material sequenced was peripheral blood, taken 28 days after the second AZD1222 dose. These receptors came from an adult who received the AZD1222 COVID-19 vaccine.

J is TRBJ1-2 and V is TRBV6-1; D is unclear. Trimming stripped 1 base from V and 8 bases from J, with 14 bases between. CDR3 length equals 14 residues. CDR1 and CDR2 (germline): MNHNS, SASEGT. The CDR3 nucleotides read TGTGCCAGCAGTGAAGTAAACAAGGGAAGGGGCTACACCTTC. Translated, it gives CASSEVNKGRGYTF.

This chain joins TRBV3-1 (or the pseudogene TRBV3-2) and TRBJ1-2, with 9 bases identical to TRBD1. From germline, CDR1 is LGHDT and CDR2 YNNKEL (reference sequence). J lost 4 bases, V lost 2 bases, and 14 bases had no gene match. The CDR3 is 18 amino acids. The CDR3 here is CASSQMGQGKGSTYGYTF. CDR3 nucleotides: TGTGCCAGCAGCCAAATGGGACAGGGTAAGGGATCTACCTATGGCTACACCTTC.

The chain joins TRBV5-1 to TRBJ1-6, with 9 bases aligning to TRBD1. The V gene end was trimmed by 1 base and the J gene end by 6 bases; junction bases not matched to a gene: 8. The CDR3 runs 17 residues. Germline V gives CDR1 SGHRS, CDR2 YFSETQ. The CDR3 region is CASSLFGRTGVNSPLHF. The DNA of the CDR3 is TGCGCCAGCAGCTTGTTTGGGCGGACAGGGGTTAATTCACCCCTCCACTTT.

The V call is TRBV5-4, the J call TRBJ1-1, with a possible D match to TRBD1 (5 bases). The V and J ends lost 4 bases and 4 bases respectively, with 20 bases between them. Germline CDR1 SGHNT, CDR2 YYREEE (reference sequence). CDR3 length: 16 amino acids. Here the CDR3 reads CASSPSVALRGTEAFF. The CDR3 DNA is TGTGCCAGCAGCCCCTCCGTGGCGTTGAGGGGCACTGAAGCTTTCTTT. Complete variable domain (other parts from reference TRBV5-4 and TRBJ1-1): ETGVTQSPTHLIKTRGQQVTLRCSSQSGHNTVSWYQQALGQGPQFIFQYYREEENGRGNFPPRFSGLQFPNYSSELNVNALELDDSALYLCASSPSVALRGTEAFFGQGTRLTVV.

The chain couples TRBV28 to TRBJ2-5; TRBD1 matches at 7 bases. V lost 5 bases, J lost 2 bases, and 8 bases stayed unmatched. The CDR3 is 15 residues long. Germline values: CDR1 MDHEN, CDR2 SYDVKM. The CDR3 DNA reads as TGTGCCAGCAGTCCGTACAGGGGTAGTCAAGAGACCCAGTACTTC. As protein: CASSPYRGSQETQYF. Filled out from reference TRBV28 and TRBJ2-5, the complete variable domain reads DVKVTQSSRYLVKRTGEKVFLECVQDMDHENMFWYRQDPGLGLRLIYFSYDVKMKEKGDIPEGYSVSREKKERFSLILESASTNQTSMYLCASSPYRGSQETQYFGPGTRLLVL.

This chain connects TRBV7-3 to TRBJ2-1; weak D call: TRBD1 (7 bases). The V gene's germline CDR1 is SGHTA and CDR2 FQGTGA. The V end lost 5 bases, the J end lost 11 bases, and 16 bases lay between the germline ends. CDR3 length: 13 amino acids. DNA of the CDR3: TGTGCCAGCAGCATCGACGGGGGACAGAAGCAGTTCTTC. The encoded protein is CASSIDGGQKQFF. The whole variable domain, remainder taken from reference TRBV7-3 and TRBJ2-1, is GAGVSQTPSNKVTEKGKYVELRCDPISGHTALYWYRQSLGQGPEFLIYFQGTGAADDSGLPNDRFFAVRPEGSVSTLKIQRTERGDSAVYLCASSIDGGQKQFFGPGTRLTVL.

This clone is a singleton in its sample. The chain couples TRBV7-9 to TRBJ1-2; a weak D match, TRBD1 (5 bases). Between the trimmed V and J ends, which lost 5 bases and 8 bases, there was a span of 18 bases. Per germline, CDR1 SEHNR and CDR2 FQNEAQ (reference sequence). This CDR3 spans 14 amino acids. The CDR3 DNA sequence: TGTGCCAGCAGCCCCCTTGGGGGTTCCGACGGCTACACCTTC. This encodes CASSPLGGSDGYTF.

The count of this clone is one. The chain couples TRBV6-6 to TRBJ1-2, with D uncertain. The CDR3 runs 13 residues. Trimming stripped 6 bases from V and 4 bases from J, with 12 bases between. Germline lookup yields CDR1 MNHNY and CDR2 SVGAGI (reference sequence). The CDR3 reads CASSQDGGYGYTF. The CDR3 coding sequence is TGTGCCAGCAGCCAAGACGGAGGCTATGGCTACACCTTC.

As DNA, the CDR3 is TGTGCCAGCTCAGTAGGGGACAGGGGGCAGCCCCAGCATTTT. It yields the protein CASSVGDRGQPQHF. V and J are TRBV18 and TRBJ1-5; 11 bases align to TRBD1. CDR1 KGHSH and CDR2 LQKENI come from the germline V gene. With 5 bases clipped from V and 7 bases from J, the junction kept 4 bases outside the gene matches. The length of the CDR3 is 14 residues.

The chain employs TRBV9 and TRBJ2-1; D perhaps matches TRBD1 (6 bases). Germline values: CDR1 SGDLS, CDR2 YYNGEE. The CDR3 covers 16 residues. V was clipped by 0 bases and J by 6 bases, with 16 bases between them. The DNA for the CDR3 is TGTGCCAGCAGCGTAGGAGGGAGACAGGACTTCAATGAGCAGTTCTTC. Its protein is CASSVGGRQDFNEQFF.

This chain links TRBV2 with TRBJ1-5; D is uncertain. This CDR3 is built from 14 residues. V lost 1 base to trimming and J lost 11 bases, with 15 bases between them. The germline V gene has CDR1 SNHLY and CDR2 FYNNEI. CDR3 region: CASSEGRGESAQHF. The DNA of the CDR3 is TGTGCCAGCAGTGAAGGGCGGGGAGAATCAGCCCAGCATTTT.

This sequence joins TRBV28 and TRBJ1-6; 7 positions agree with TRBD1. This CDR3 spans 15 amino acids. Germline CDR1 is MDHEN and CDR2 is SYDVKM. With V trimmed by 8 bases and J by 3 bases, 7 bases remained unmatched. The chain's CDR3 is CASGRTGDYNSPLHF. In DNA form, the CDR3 reads TGTGCCAGCGGCCGGACAGGCGACTATAATTCACCCCTCCACTTT.

The chain uses TRBV30 and TRBJ2-1; 11 bases are shared with TRBD2. CDR1 is GTSNPN and CDR2 is SVGIG in the germline V gene (reference sequence). The J segment lost 9 bases and the V segment lost 5 bases, leaving 9 bases of the junction unmatched. The CDR3 is made up of 14 amino acids. CDR3 region: CAWGLAGGRGEQFF. The CDR3 DNA reads as TGTGCCTGGGGGCTAGCGGGAGGCAGGGGTGAGCAGTTCTTC.

The rearrangement joins TRBV5-1 to TRBJ2-5; 10 nucleotides agree with TRBD1. Germline V gives CDR1 SGHRS, CDR2 YFSETQ. This CDR3 comprises 15 residues. V dropped 4 bases and J dropped 2; count of bases not matched to a gene: 5. CDR3 nucleotides: TGCGCCAGCAGCACGACAGGGGGCGAACAAGAGACCCAGTACTTC. Translating it yields CASSTTGGEQETQYF.

The chain recombines TRBV20-1 with TRBJ2-2; 10 bases match TRBD1. Looked up from germline, CDR1 is DFQATT and CDR2 is SNEGSKA (reference sequence). V lost 3 bases and J lost 4; bases outside the gene matches: 5. The CDR3 runs to 15 residues. This CDR3 reads CSASGTGATTGELFF. The CDR3 DNA sequence: TGCAGTGCTAGTGGGACAGGGGCGACCACCGGGGAGCTGTTTTTT.

The chain carries TRBV28 and TRBJ2-6; possibly TRBD1 for D (7 bases). The ends were cut back, 10 bases at V and 1 base at J, with 11 bases in the middle. Per the germline V gene, CDR1 is MDHEN and CDR2 is SYDVKM. The CDR3 extends over 14 amino acids. CDR3 sequence: CATSGGSGANVLTF. CDR3 nucleotides: TGTGCCACCTCAGGGGGGTCTGGGGCCAACGTCCTGACTTTC.

The chain combines TRBV5-4 with TRBJ2-3; D possibly corresponds to TRBD2 (6 bases). Per the germline V gene, CDR1 is SGHNT and CDR2 is YYREEE (reference sequence). Trimming stripped 7 bases from V and 2 bases from J, with 17 bases between. This CDR3 has 15 residues. In nucleotides, the CDR3 is TGTGCCAGCGGGGTAGGAGGGAGGCTCACAGATACGCAGTATTTT. It translates to CASGVGGRLTDTQYF.

This clone has just one count. This chain uses TRBV25-1 with TRBJ1-6; 7 bases are a match to TRBD1. Germline CDR1 is MGHDK and CDR2 is SYGVNS. With 4 bases clipped from V and 9 bases from J, the junction kept 15 bases outside the gene matches. This CDR3 has 17 amino acids. CDR3 DNA sequence: TGTGCCAGCAGTGGTATTGACAGGGCCTCTCTGGGTTCACCCCTCCACTTT. Residues: CASSGIDRASLGSPLHF.

The gene calls are TRBV14 and TRBJ1-1, with no clear D. The CDR3 runs 17 residues. Germline CDR1 and CDR2: SGHDN and FVKESK. V gave up 0 bases and J gave up 5 bases, with 19 bases separating them. The CDR3 coding sequence is TGTGCCAGCAGCCAAGAGGAGGAGGCAGGTCTGGAGACTGAAGCTTTCTTT. Encoded protein: CASSQEEEAGLETEAFF.

The chain combines TRBV21-1 with TRBJ1-2. TRBV21-1 is marked as a pseudogene. The CDR3 is 16 amino acids. The DNA of the CDR3 is TGTGCCAGCAGCAAAGATCATGCTCGGGACCTCTATAGCTACACCTTC. Translated: CASSKDHARDLYSYTF.

The gene calls are TRBV5-8 and TRBJ1-2; the match to TRBD1 covers 9 bases. Germline CDR1 and CDR2: SGHTS and YDEGEE. V shed 5 bases, J shed 3 bases, and the junction held 5 bases outside the gene matches. The CDR3 is 14 amino acids. The CDR3 DNA reads as TGTGCCAGCAGTGACAGGGGGGGGTACTATGGCTACACCTTC. This translates into CASSDRGGYYGYTF.

The gene calls are TRBV6-4 and TRBJ2-2; 15 nucleotides line up with TRBD2. The V segment lost 5 bases and the J segment 3 bases; nucleotides outside the gene matches: 7. The CDR3 is 18 amino acids. Per germline, CDR1 MRHNA and CDR2 SNTAGT. The DNA for the CDR3 is TGTGCCAGCAGTCGGACTAGCGGGAGGGCCTGGGACACCGGGGAGCTGTTTTTT. It is translated as CASSRTSGRAWDTGELFF.

The V call is TRBV18, the J call TRBJ1-6; TRBD1 aligns across 7 bases. CDR3 size: 15 residues. Trimming took 3 bases from V and 7 from J; bases not matched to a gene: 6. CDR1 and CDR2 (germline): KGHSH, LQKENI. CDR3 in DNA: TGTGCCAGCTCACCTGACAGGGATGGGAATTCACCCCTCCACTTT. This codes for CASSPDRDGNSPLHF.

The V gene is TRBV21-1, the J gene TRBJ2-2; the DNA was not used to check the table's D call, TRBD2. TRBV21-1 is tagged as a pseudogene. The CDR3 is made up of 17 amino acids. CDR3 protein: CASSPRSSVSNTGELFF. In DNA, the CDR3 is TGTGCCAGCAGCCCCCGTAGTAGCGTCTCGAACACCGGGGAGCTGTTTTTT.

The chain joins TRBV6-5 to TRBJ1-6, with 7 nucleotides matching TRBD1. J lost 10 bases, V lost 5 bases, and 8 bases had no gene match. The CDR3 loop spans 14 amino acids. Germline values: CDR1 MNHEY, CDR2 SVGAGI. The CDR3 DNA follows: TGTGCCAGCAGTCCACAGGGGATGGGATCACCCCTCCACTTT. Residues: CASSPQGMGSPLHF.

Points on this clone: This sample includes further DNA sequences coding for the same CDR3. The CDR3 spells CASSIGYSNQPQHF. CDR3 nucleotide sequence: TGTGCCAGTAGTATAGGTTATAGCAATCAGCCCCAGCATTTT. V usage is TRBV19 and J usage is TRBJ1-5; D is uncertain. CDR3 size: 14 residues. Trimming left V 1 base short and J 0 bases short, with 4 bases between. The V gene's germline CDR1 is LNHDA and CDR2 SQIVND (reference sequence).

CDR3 in DNA: TGTGCCAGCACTAACAGGGGGCGCATCTACGAGCAGTACTTC. Encoded protein: CASTNRGRIYEQYF. This chain joins TRBV6-5 and TRBJ2-7, with 9 bases matching TRBD1. The trim removed 7 bases at V and 3 bases at J, leaving 7 bases unmatched. CDR1 and CDR2 from the germline V gene are MNHEY and SVGAGI. The CDR3 is made up of 14 amino acids.

This chain connects TRBV19 to TRBJ1-3, with TRBD1 matching 7 bases. V lost 11 bases and J lost 4; bases outside the gene matches: 17. This CDR3 comprises 16 residues. From germline, CDR1 is LNHDA and CDR2 SQIVND (reference sequence). CDR3 sequence (DNA): TGTGCCGGACTAGACAGGGAAAAGGTGAAAGGAAACACCATATATTTT. It specifies CAGLDREKVKGNTIYF.

The chain carries TRBV27 and TRBJ1-3; D is perhaps TRBD1 (5 bases). The CDR3 sequence is 15 residues long. Germline-derived CDR1 and CDR2 are MNHEY and SMNVEV (reference sequence). V was shortened by 8 bases and J by 0 bases, with 14 bases between the two germline ends. CDR3 nucleotide sequence: TGTGCCAGCTTTGGACGGACAAACTCTGGAAACACCATATATTTT. As protein: CASFGRTNSGNTIYF.